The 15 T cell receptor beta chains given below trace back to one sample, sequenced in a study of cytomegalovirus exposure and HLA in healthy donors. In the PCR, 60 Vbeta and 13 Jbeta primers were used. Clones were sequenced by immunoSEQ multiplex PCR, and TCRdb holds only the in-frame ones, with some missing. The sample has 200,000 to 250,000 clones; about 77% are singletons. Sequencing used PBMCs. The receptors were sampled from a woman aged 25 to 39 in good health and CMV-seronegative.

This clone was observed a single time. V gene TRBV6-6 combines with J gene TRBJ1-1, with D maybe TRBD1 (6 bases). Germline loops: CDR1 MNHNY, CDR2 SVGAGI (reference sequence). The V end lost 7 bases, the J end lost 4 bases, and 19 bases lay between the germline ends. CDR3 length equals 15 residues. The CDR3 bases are TGTGCCAGCAATCCACCCAGGGGTCGGGTCACTGAAGCTTTCTTT. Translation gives CASNPPRGRVTEAFF.

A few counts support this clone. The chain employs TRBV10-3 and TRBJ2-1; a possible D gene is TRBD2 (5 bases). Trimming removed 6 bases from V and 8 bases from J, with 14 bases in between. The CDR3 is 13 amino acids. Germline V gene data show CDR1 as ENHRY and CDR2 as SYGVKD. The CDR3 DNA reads TGTGCCATCAGAGTAGCGCCGGACGATGAGCAGTTCTTC. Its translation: CAIRVAPDDEQFF.

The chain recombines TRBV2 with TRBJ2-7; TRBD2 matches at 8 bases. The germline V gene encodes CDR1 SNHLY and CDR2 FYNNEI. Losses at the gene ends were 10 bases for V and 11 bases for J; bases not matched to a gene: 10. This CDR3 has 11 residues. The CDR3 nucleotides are TGTGCCACCTCGGGGGGGGATCAGGAGTACTTC. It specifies CATSGGDQEYF.

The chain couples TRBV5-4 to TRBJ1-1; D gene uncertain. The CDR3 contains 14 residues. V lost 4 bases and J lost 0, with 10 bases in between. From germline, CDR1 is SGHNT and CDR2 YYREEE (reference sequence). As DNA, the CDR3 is TGTGCCAGCAGCCCAAGACAAATGAACACTGAAGCTTTCTTT. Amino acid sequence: CASSPRQMNTEAFF.

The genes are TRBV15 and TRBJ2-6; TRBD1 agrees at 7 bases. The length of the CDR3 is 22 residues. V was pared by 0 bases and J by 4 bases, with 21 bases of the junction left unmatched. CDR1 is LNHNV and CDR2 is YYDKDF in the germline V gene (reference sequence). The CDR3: CATSRDTRSVRQGVRGANVLTF. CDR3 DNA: TGTGCCACCAGCAGAGATACCCGTAGCGTGCGGCAGGGGGTAAGAGGGGCCAACGTCCTGACTTTC.

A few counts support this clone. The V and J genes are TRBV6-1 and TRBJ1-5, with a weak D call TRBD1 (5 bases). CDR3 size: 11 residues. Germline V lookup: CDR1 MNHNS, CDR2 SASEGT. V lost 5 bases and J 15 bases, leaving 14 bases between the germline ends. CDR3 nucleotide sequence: TGTGCCAGCAGTTCAGGACACGACGTGCATTTT. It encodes CASSSGHDVHF.

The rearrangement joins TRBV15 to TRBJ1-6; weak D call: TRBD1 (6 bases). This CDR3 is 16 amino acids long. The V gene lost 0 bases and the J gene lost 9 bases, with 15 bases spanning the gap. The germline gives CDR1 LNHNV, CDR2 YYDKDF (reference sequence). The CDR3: CATSRDPLGHSSPLHF. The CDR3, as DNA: TGTGCCACCAGCAGAGATCCACTGGGACATAGTTCACCCCTCCACTTT.

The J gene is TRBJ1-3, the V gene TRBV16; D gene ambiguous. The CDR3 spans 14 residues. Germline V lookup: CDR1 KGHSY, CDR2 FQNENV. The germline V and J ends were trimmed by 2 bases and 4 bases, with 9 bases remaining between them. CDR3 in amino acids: CASSQNSVGNTIYF. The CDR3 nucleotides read TGTGCCAGCAGCCAAAACTCGGTGGGAAACACCATATATTTT.

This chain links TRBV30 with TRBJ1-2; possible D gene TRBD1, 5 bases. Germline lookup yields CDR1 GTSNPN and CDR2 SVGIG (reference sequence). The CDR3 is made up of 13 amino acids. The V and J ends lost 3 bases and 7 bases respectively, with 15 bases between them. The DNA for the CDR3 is TGTGCCTGGAGCAAGGGGCAGGGAAGTGGCTACACCTTC. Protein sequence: CAWSKGQGSGYTF.

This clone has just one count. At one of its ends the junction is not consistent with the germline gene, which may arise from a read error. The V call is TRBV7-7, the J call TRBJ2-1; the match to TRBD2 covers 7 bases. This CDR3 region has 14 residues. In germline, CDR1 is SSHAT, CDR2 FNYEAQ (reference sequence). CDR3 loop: CASSLTAGDNEQFF. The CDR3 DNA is TGTGCTAGCAGCTTAACGGCGGGGGATAATGAGCAGTTCTTC.

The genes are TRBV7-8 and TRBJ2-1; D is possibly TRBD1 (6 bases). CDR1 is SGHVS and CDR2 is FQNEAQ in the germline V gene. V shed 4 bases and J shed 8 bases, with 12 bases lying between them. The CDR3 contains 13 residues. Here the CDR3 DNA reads TGTGCCAGCAGCTCACGGTACAGGGATGAGCAGTTCTTC. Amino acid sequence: CASSSRYRDEQFF. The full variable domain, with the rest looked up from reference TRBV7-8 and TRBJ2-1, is GAGVSQSPRYKVAKRGQDVALRCDPISGHVSLFWYQQALGQGPEFLTYFQNEAQLDKSGLPSDRFFAERPEGSVSTLKIQRTQQEDSAVYLCASSSRYRDEQFFGPGTRLTVL.

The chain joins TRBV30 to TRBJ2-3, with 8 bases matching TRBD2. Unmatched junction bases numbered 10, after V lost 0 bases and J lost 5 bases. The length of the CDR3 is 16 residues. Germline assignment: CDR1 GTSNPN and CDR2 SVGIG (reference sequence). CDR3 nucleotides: TGTGCCTGGAGTGTAGGGGGACTAGAGGGAGTAGATACGCAGTATTTT. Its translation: CAWSVGGLEGVDTQYF.

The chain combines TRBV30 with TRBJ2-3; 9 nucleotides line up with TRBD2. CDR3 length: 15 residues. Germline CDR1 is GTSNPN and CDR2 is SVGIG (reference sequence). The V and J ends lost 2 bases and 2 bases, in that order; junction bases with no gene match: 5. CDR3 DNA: TGTGCCTGGAGTCTAGCGGGGCTACTCACAGATACGCAGTATTTT. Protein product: CAWSLAGLLTDTQYF.

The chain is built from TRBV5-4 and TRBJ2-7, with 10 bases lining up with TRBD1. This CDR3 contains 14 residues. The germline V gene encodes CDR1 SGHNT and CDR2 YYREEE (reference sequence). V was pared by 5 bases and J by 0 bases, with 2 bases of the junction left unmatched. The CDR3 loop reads CASRRTGGSYEQYF. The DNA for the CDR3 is TGTGCCAGCAGGCGGACAGGGGGCTCCTACGAGCAGTACTTC.

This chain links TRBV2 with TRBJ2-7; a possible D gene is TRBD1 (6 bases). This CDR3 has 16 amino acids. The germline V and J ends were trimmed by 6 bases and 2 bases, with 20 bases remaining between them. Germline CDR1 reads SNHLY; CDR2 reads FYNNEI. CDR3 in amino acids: CASRTTPQGYPYEQYF. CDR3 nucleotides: TGTGCCAGCAGGACAACCCCGCAGGGGTACCCCTACGAGCAGTACTTC. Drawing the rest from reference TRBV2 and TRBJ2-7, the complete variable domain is EPEVTQTPSHQVTQMGQEVILRCVPISNHLYFYWYRQILGQKVEFLVSFYNNEISEKSEIFDDQFSVERPDGSNFTLKIRSTKLEDSAMYFCASRTTPQGYPYEQYFGPGTRLTVT.